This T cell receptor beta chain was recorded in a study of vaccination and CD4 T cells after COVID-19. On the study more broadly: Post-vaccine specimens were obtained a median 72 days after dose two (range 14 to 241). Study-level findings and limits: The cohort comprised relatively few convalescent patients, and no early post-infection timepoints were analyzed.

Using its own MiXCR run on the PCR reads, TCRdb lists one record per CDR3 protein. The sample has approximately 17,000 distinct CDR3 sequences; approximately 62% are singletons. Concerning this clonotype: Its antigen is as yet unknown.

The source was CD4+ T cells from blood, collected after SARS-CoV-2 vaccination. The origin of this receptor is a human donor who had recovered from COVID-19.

The CDR3 DNA is TGCAGTGCTAGAGAGGGACTAGCGGGAGACTCGAATACGCAGTATTTT. Translation gives CSAREGLAGDSNTQYF. The chain uses TRBV20-1 and TRBJ2-3; TRBD2 agrees at 14 bases. J gave up 7 bases and V 0 bases, and 6 bases lay outside the gene matches. The CDR3 extends over 16 amino acids. Germline V gene data show CDR1 as DFQATT and CDR2 as SNEGSKA (reference sequence).